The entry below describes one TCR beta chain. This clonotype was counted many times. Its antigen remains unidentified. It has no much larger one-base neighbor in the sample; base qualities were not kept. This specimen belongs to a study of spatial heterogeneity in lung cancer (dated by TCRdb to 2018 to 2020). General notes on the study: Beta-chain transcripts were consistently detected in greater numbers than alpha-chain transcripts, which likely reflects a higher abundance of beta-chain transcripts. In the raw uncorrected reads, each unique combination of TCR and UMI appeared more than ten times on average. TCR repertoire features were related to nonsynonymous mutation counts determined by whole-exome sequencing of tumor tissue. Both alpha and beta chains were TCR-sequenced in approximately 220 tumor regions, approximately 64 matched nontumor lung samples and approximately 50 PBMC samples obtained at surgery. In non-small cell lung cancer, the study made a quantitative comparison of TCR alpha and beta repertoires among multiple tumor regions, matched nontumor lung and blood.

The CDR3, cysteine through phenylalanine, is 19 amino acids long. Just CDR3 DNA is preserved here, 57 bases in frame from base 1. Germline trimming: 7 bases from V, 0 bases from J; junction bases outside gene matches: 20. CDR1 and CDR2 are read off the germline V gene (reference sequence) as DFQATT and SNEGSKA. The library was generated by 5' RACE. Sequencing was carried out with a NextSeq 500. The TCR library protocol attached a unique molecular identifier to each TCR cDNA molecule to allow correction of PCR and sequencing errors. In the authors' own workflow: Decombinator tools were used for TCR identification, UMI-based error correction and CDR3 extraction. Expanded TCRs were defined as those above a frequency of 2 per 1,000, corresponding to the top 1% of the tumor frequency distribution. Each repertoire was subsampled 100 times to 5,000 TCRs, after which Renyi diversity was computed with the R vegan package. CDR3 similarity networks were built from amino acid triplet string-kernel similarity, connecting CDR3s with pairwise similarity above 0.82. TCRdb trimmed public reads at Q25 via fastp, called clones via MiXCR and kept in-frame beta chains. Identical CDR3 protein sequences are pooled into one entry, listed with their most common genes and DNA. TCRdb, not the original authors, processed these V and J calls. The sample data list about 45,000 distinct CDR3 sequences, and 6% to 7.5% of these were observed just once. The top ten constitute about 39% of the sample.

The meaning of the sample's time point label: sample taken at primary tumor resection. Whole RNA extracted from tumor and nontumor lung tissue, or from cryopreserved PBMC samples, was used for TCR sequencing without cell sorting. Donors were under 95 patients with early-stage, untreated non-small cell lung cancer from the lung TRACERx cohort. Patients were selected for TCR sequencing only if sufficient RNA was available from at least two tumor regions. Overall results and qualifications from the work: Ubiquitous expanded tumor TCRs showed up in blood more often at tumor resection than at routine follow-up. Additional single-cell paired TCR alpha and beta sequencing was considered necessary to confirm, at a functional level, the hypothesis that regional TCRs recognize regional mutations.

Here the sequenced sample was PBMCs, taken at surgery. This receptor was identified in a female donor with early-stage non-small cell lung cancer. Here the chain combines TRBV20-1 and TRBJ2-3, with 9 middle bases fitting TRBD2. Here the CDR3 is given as CSGRTPLVGGGGSTDTQYF. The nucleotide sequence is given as TGCAGTGGCAGAACCCCGCTTGTTGGCGGGGGGGGTAGCACAGATACGCAGTATTTT.